Listed below are T cell receptor beta chains from one sample, sequenced in a study of somatic mutations in cytotoxic T cells in rheumatoid arthritis. TCRdb's copy holds only in-frame clones and misses some; the assay was immunoSEQ multiplex PCR. Here the sample spans about 23,000 clones, nearly 80% being singletons. The material sequenced was CD8+ T cells sorted from blood. These receptors were collected from an adult with rheumatoid arthritis. Both conserved end residues are part of each CDR3. D genes are given only for firm matches. Rows give clone size only sometimes, using once, few, many, or a class for an expanded clone.

abundance	d_gene	v_gene	j_gene	CDR3nt	CDR3aa
NA	NA	TRBV5-5	TRBJ2-7	TGTGCCAGCAGCTCGGTACTGACGGCTAGCTCCTACGAGCAGTACTTC	CASSSVLTASSYEQYF
NA	TRBD2	TRBV4-2	TRBJ2-2	TGTGCCAGCAGCCAAGCGCGGGGGGAGAACACCGGGGAGCTGTTTTTT	CASSQARGENTGELFF
few	NA	TRBV6-1	TRBJ2-3	TGTGCCAGCAGCGGGGCGCCAACAGAGACGTATTTT	CASSGAPTETYF
few	TRBD2	TRBV2	TRBJ2-2	TGTGCCAGCAGTGACCCAGCGGGGGAGGGAGCCGGGGAGCTGTTTTTT	CASSDPAGEGAGELFF
NA	TRBD2	TRBV7-9	TRBJ2-1	TGTGCCAGCGGTGGGACTAGTGCCCACAATGAGCAGTTCTTC	CASGGTSAHNEQFF
NA	NA	TRBV4-3	TRBJ2-7	TGCGCCAGCAGCCAGGATAGAGGGACACCGTCCGAGCAGTACTTC	CASSQDRGTPSEQYF
NA	NA	TRBV7-8	TRBJ1-3	TGTGCCAGCAGCGTAGGACCCTCGGCTCTTGACACCATATATTTT	CASSVGPSALDTIYF
NA	NA	TRBV4-3	TRBJ2-7	TGCGCCAGCAGCCGAGGGATTTCCTCCTACGAGCAGTACTTC	CASSRGISSYEQYF
NA	TRBD2	TRBV4-2	TRBJ2-1	TGTGCCAGCAGCCAAGATCCAGCGGGAGGAGGCAATGAGCAGTTCTTC	CASSQDPAGGGNEQFF
NA	NA	TRBV7-6	TRBJ2-1	TGTGCCAGCAGCTTATGGGGGTCTAGCTACAATGAGCAGTTCTTC	CASSLWGSSYNEQFF
NA	TRBD2	TRBV7-2	TRBJ2-5	TGTGCCAGCAGCTTAGGCCTAGCGGAAGAGACCCAGTACTTC	CASSLGLAEETQYF
NA	TRBD1	TRBV13	TRBJ1-2	TGTGCCAGCAGCTTCCTCACAGGGGGCACCGGCTACACCTTC	CASSFLTGGTGYTF
NA	TRBD2	TRBV4-1	TRBJ2-1	TGCGCCAGCAGCTGGGCGGGAGTGGGTTCCAACAATGAGCAGTTCTTC	CASSWAGVGSNNEQFF
NA	NA	TRBV7-2	TRBJ1-5	TGTGCCAGCAGCTTAGGGGGCGGTAATCAGCCCCAGCATTTT	CASSLGGGNQPQHF
NA	NA	TRBV5-1	TRBJ2-7	TGCGCCAGCAGCCCCAACTCGGCGGGCTACGAGCAGTACTTC	CASSPNSAGYEQYF
NA	NA	TRBV29-1	TRBJ2-7	TGCAGCGTGGGAGAGGGGAGTTCCTACGAGCAGTACTTC	CSVGEGSSYEQYF
NA	NA	TRBV2	TRBJ1-2	TGTGCCAGCAGTGAAGCGCTTGGGGGGGCGCACGGCTACACCTTC	CASSEALGGAHGYTF
NA	NA	TRBV6-4	TRBJ2-2	TGTGCCAGCAGTGACTTAACAGGGACCGGGGAGCTGTTTTTT	CASSDLTGTGELFF
NA	NA	TRBV19	TRBJ1-5	TGTGCCAGTAGTATAGGTGTGGCTCAGCCCCAGCATTTT	CASSIGVAQPQHF
NA	NA	TRBV14	TRBJ2-3	TGTGCCAGCAGCCAGCTAGCCTGGGGCTCCTCAGATACGCAGTATTTT	CASSQLAWGSSDTQYF
NA	NA	TRBV9	TRBJ2-7	TGTGCCAGCAGCGTAGAGGGGTCAGGGGAAGAGCAGTACTTC	CASSVEGSGEEQYF
NA	TRBD1	TRBV19	TRBJ2-7	TGTGCCACCAGGGGACAGGGAAACTACGAGCAGTACTTC	CATRGQGNYEQYF
NA	TRBD1	TRBV13	TRBJ1-1	TGTGCCAGCAGCTTAGGGCAGGGGGCCTACACTGAAGCTTTCTTT	CASSLGQGAYTEAFF
NA	NA	TRBV6-5	TRBJ1-1	TGTGCCAGCAGTTACCAAATCACAGGGGAAGCTTTCTTT	CASSYQITGEAFF
NA	TRBD2	TRBV29-1	TRBJ2-7	TGCAGCGTTGAGCCTAGCGGAGCCTACGAGCAGTACTTC	CSVEPSGAYEQYF
once	TRBD2	TRBV4-1	TRBJ2-7	TGCGCCAGCAGCCAAGATCCCAGGACTAGCTACGAGCAGTACTTC	CASSQDPRTSYEQYF
NA	NA	TRBV5-6	TRBJ1-2	TGTGCCAGCAGACCCTACGGGGCGTACTATGGCTACACCTTC	CASRPYGAYYGYTF
NA	NA	TRBV19	TRBJ2-5	TGTGCCAGTAGTATAGATCTATACGGGAGACCCCAAGAGACCCAGTACTTC	CASSIDLYGRPQETQYF
NA	TRBD1	TRBV25-1	TRBJ1-5	TGTGCCAGCAGTGACGGGACAGGGGGAATGGAGCCCCAGCATTTT	CASSDGTGGMEPQHF
NA	TRBD1	TRBV4-1	TRBJ2-1	TGCGCCAGCAGCCAAGGGACAGGGATAATAGTGCAGTTCTTC	CASSQGTGIIVQFF
once	NA	TRBV4-1	TRBJ2-3	TGCGCCAGCAGCCAAGAGCGAGCTGCGGGACGCACAGATACGCAGTATTTT	CASSQERAAGRTDTQYF
NA	NA	TRBV27	TRBJ2-1	TGTGCCAGCAGTTTATTGGGGTTTAGCTCCTACAATGAGCAGTTCTTC	CASSLLGFSSYNEQFF
few	NA	TRBV6-1	TRBJ1-5	TGTGCCAGCAGTGAAAGGGACCAGCCCCAGCATTTT	CASSERDQPQHF
NA	NA	TRBV19	TRBJ1-3	TGTGCCAGTAGTCCCGTCTCTGGAAACACCATATATTTT	CASSPVSGNTIYF
once	TRBD1	TRBV27	TRBJ1-1	TGTGCCAGCAGATGGGACAGCCTGAACACTGAAGCTTTCTTT	CASRWDSLNTEAFF
NA	NA	TRBV7-9	TRBJ2-5	TGTGCCAGCAGCTTAGTCCCGCAAGAGACCCAGTACTTC	CASSLVPQETQYF
NA	NA	TRBV7-6	TRBJ1-6	TGTGCCAGCAGCTTAGAATCGACTTCTTACTCACCCCTCCACTTT	CASSLESTSYSPLHF
few	NA	TRBV27	TRBJ1-1	TGTGCCAGCAGGAGCGGTTACACTGAAGCTTTCTTT	CASRSGYTEAFF